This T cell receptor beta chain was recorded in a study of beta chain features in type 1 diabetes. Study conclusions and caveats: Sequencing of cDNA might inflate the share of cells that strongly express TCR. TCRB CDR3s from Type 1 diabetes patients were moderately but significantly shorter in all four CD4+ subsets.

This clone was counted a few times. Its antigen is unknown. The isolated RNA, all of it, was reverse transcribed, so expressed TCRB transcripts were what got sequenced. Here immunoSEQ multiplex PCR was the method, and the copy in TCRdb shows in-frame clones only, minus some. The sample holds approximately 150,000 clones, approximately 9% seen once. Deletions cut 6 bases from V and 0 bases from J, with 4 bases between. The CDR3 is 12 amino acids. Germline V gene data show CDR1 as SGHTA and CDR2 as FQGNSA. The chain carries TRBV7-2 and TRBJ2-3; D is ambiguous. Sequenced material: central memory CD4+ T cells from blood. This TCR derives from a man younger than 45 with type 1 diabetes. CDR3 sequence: CASSYSTDTQYF. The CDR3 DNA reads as TGTGCCAGCAGTTATAGCACAGATACGCAGTATTTT. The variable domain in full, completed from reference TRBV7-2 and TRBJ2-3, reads GAGVSQSPSNKVTEKGKDVELRCDPISGHTALYWYRQSLGQGLEFLIYFQGNSAPDKSGLPSDRFSAERTGGSVSTLTIQRTQQEDSAVYLCASSYSTDTQYFGPGTRLTVL.